These 14 T cell receptor beta chains were sequenced from one sample in a study of OX40 agonist ivuxolimab in advanced cancers. TCRdb keeps only in-frame clones here, not all; method: immunoSEQ multiplex PCR. This table has 95,000 to 150,000 clones, under 95% appearing once. The sequenced sample was CD4+ or CD8+ T cells sorted from blood, obtained in a trial of the OX40 agonist ivuxolimab. These receptors were collected from an adult with an advanced solid tumor such as melanoma, head and neck, liver or kidney cancer.

V usage is TRBV18 and J usage is TRBJ1-5, with a weak D call TRBD1 (6 bases). V lost 2 bases and J lost 1, with 9 bases in between. The CDR3 runs 15 residues. Germline CDR1 and CDR2: KGHSH and LQKENI. The DNA of the CDR3 is TGTGCCAGCTCACCAACAGGGCTGAGCAATCAGCCCCAGCATTTT. It specifies CASSPTGLSNQPQHF.

The rearrangement links TRBV7-9 to TRBJ1-4, with TRBD1 identical over 12 bases. V lost 4 bases to trimming and J lost 3 bases; unmatched junction nucleotides: 9. This CDR3 has 18 amino acids. From germline, CDR1 is SEHNR and CDR2 FQNEAQ (reference sequence). The CDR3 spells CASSSGQGARGANEKLFF. The CDR3 DNA is TGTGCCAGCAGCTCGGGACAGGGGGCGCGGGGGGCTAATGAAAAACTGTTTTTT.

This clone was detected only once. The chain employs TRBV5-1 and TRBJ2-1, with 12 bases lining up with TRBD2. Germline V gene sequence: CDR1 SGHRS, CDR2 YFSETQ. The CDR3 has 16 residues. V dropped 4 bases and J dropped 15; count of bases not matched to a gene: 17. CDR3 sequence reads: CASSARTSGNSLNVFF. Here the CDR3 DNA reads TGCGCCAGCAGCGCCCGGACTAGCGGGAATTCATTAAACGTGTTCTTC.

The rearrangement joins TRBV7-9 to TRBJ2-7, with unresolved D. The CDR3 loop spans 14 amino acids. V gave up 7 bases and J gave up 6 bases, with 19 bases separating them. The germline gives CDR1 SEHNR, CDR2 FQNEAQ (reference sequence). The CDR3 DNA reads as TGTGCCAGCACCTCCCGGACCGAGGTCGTCGAGCAGTACTTC. Residues: CASTSRTEVVEQYF. Looking up the rest from reference TRBV7-9 and TRBJ2-7 gives the full variable domain: DTGVSQNPRHKITKRGQNVTFRCDPISEHNRLYWYRQTLGQGPEFLTYFQNEAQLEKSRLLSDRFSAERPKGSFSTLEIQRTEQGDSAMYLCASTSRTEVVEQYFGPGTRLTVT.

The chain links TRBV20-1 to TRBJ2-7, with D possibly being TRBD2 (5 bases). The CDR3 covers 11 residues. Trimming pared 1 base from V and 7 bases from J, leaving 8 bases between. The V gene's germline CDR1 is DFQATT and CDR2 SNEGSKA (reference sequence). CDR3 nucleotide sequence: TGCAGTGCTAGAGGTGGCGGGGAGCAGTACTTC. Protein: CSARGGGEQYF.

This chain links TRBV19 with TRBJ2-1; TRBD2 aligns across 16 bases. V lost 5 bases and J lost 7; bases outside the gene matches: 14. The germline V gene has CDR1 LNHDA and CDR2 SQIVND (reference sequence). The CDR3 covers 19 residues. CDR3 in amino acids: CASSPSVGTSGRAMNEQFF. The CDR3 DNA reads TGTGCCAGTAGTCCCAGCGTCGGGACTAGCGGGAGGGCCATGAATGAGCAGTTCTTC. The whole variable domain, remainder taken from reference TRBV19 and TRBJ2-1, is DGGITQSPKYLFRKEGQNVTLSCEQNLNHDAMYWYRQDPGQGLRLIYYSQIVNDFQKGDIAEGYSVSREKKESFPLTVTSAQKNPTAFYLCASSPSVGTSGRAMNEQFFGPGTRLTVL.

This clone has a single count. The CDR3 sequence: CSVVRGDMNTEAFF. CDR3 bases: TGCAGCGTTGTTCGGGGGGACATGAACACTGAAGCTTTCTTT. The chain couples TRBV29-1 to TRBJ1-1, with D perhaps matching TRBD1 (6 bases). CDR3 length: 14 residues. The ends were cut back, 4 bases at V and 0 bases at J, with 12 bases in the middle. The V gene's germline CDR1 is SQVTM and CDR2 ANQGSEA.

The chain links TRBV6-5 to TRBJ2-4; D is undetermined. The V and J ends lost 0 bases and 0 bases respectively, with 9 bases between them. The CDR3 runs 16 residues. Germline assignment: CDR1 MNHEY and CDR2 SVGAGI. CDR3 sequence (DNA): TGTGCCAGCAGTTACTCCACTGCCCTAGCCAAAAACATTCAGTACTTC. Protein product: CASSYSTALAKNIQYF.

The rearrangement links TRBV28 to TRBJ1-4, with 10 bases matching TRBD1. The V and J ends lost 6 bases and 12 bases, in that order; junction bases with no gene match: 16. CDR1 and CDR2 (germline): MDHEN, SYDVKM. This CDR3 spans 16 amino acids. The CDR3 nucleotides read TGTGCCAGCAGGCCCTATACCGGGACAGGGGCCCAGGAACTGTTTTTT. It codes for CASRPYTGTGAQELFF.

The rearrangement joins TRBV7-3 to TRBJ1-1; 7 bases align to TRBD1. The CDR3 totals 14 residues. The trim removed 1 base at V and 6 bases at J, leaving 5 bases unmatched. Per the germline V gene, CDR1 is SGHTA and CDR2 is FQGTGA. As DNA, the CDR3 is TGTGCCAGCAGCTTAAATACAGGGGACTCTGAAGCTTTCTTT. It translates to CASSLNTGDSEAFF.

This clone was counted a single time. The chain uses TRBV5-1 and TRBJ2-1, with TRBD2 matching 16 bases. The trim removed 1 base at V and 8 bases at J, leaving 3 bases unmatched. CDR1 is SGHRS, CDR2 YFSETQ, per germline. The CDR3 extends over 16 amino acids. The CDR3 DNA follows: TGCGCCAGCAGCTTGCAGGGACTAGCGGGAGGGCATGAGCAGTTCTTC. Translation gives CASSLQGLAGGHEQFF.

V usage is TRBV27 and J usage is TRBJ1-5; 7 bases are shared with TRBD1. J lost 0 bases, V lost 6 bases, and 8 bases had no gene match. The germline V gene has CDR1 MNHEY and CDR2 SMNVEV (reference sequence). The CDR3 spans 16 residues. In DNA, the CDR3 is TGTGCCAGCAGGGTTCAGGGGACAGTTAGCAATCAGCCCCAGCATTTT. It is translated as CASRVQGTVSNQPQHF.

The chain couples TRBV5-1 to TRBJ1-1; possible D gene TRBD1, 6 bases. This CDR3 has 14 amino acids. Trimming took 7 bases from V and 6 from J, leaving 19 bases between them. Germline-derived CDR1 and CDR2 are SGHRS and YFSETQ. CDR3 nucleotides: TGCGCCAGCGCCGTCGGGGGGGCGCCTGCTGAAGCTTTCTTT. Translated, it gives CASAVGGAPAEAFF.

The chain combines TRBV27 with TRBJ2-1, with TRBD2 matching over 14 bases. The junction had 15 bases not matched to a gene; V was cut back by 4 bases and J by 10 bases. Germline lookup yields CDR1 MNHEY and CDR2 SMNVEV (reference sequence). The CDR3 runs 18 residues. As DNA, the CDR3 is TGTGCCAGCAGTTCCCTCGTCCCTAGACTAGCGGGAGGGCACGAGCAGTTCTTC. Translating gives CASSSLVPRLAGGHEQFF.